The 7 T cell receptor beta chains listed next were all sequenced from one sample in a study of shared clonotypes between healthy human individuals. Using immunoSEQ multiplex PCR, the repertoire was profiled, and TCRdb retains in-frame clones only, with some absent. The sample lists about 2.3 million clones; under 95% were seen once. The sample was naive CD4+ T cells from PBMCs. Sample subset: CD45RA+ positively selected. Receptor source: a man younger than 35 in good health. Some clones in this sample may be carry-over from other donors' samples.

The genes are TRBV5-1 and TRBJ1-1, with D tentatively TRBD1 (6 bases). V was cut by 7 bases and J by 3 bases, with 22 bases left in between. This CDR3 region has 16 residues. Germline V gene data show CDR1 as SGHRS and CDR2 as YFSETQ. The CDR3: CASGPLTAGADTEAFF. The CDR3, as DNA: TGCGCCAGCGGCCCACTCACGGCGGGGGCTGACACTGAAGCTTTCTTT.

The rearrangement joins TRBV28 to TRBJ2-1, with D possibly being TRBD2 (5 bases). V was cut by 3 bases and J by 12 bases, with 15 bases left in between. Per germline, CDR1 MDHEN and CDR2 SYDVKM. The CDR3 extends over 13 amino acids. This CDR3 is CASSFAGLQSQFF. The CDR3 DNA reads as TGTGCCAGCAGTTTCGCCGGACTTCAATCGCAGTTCTTC.

This chain connects TRBV6-6 to TRBJ1-2; weak D call: TRBD1 (5 bases). Germline lookup yields CDR1 MNHNY and CDR2 SVGAGI (reference sequence). There are 13 residues in the CDR3. Trimming left V 6 bases short and J 3 bases short, with 11 bases between. In DNA form, the CDR3 reads TGTGCCAGCAGCCCCGGGACCTACTATGGCTACACCTTC. This encodes CASSPGTYYGYTF.

The count of this clone is one. This chain uses TRBV29-1 with TRBJ2-5; TRBD2 matches 10 bases. V dropped 7 bases and J dropped 1; count of bases not matched to a gene: 12. The CDR3 covers 16 residues. Germline V gives CDR1 SQVTM, CDR2 ANQGSEA. CDR3 amino acids: CSAEMGLAGVQETQYF. CDR3 bases: TGCAGCGCAGAAATGGGGCTAGCGGGAGTCCAAGAGACCCAGTACTTC.

This sequence joins TRBV5-1 and TRBJ2-7; 8 positions agree with TRBD1. The J segment lost 2 bases and the V segment lost 2 bases, leaving 12 bases of the junction unmatched. CDR3 size: 17 residues. Per the germline V gene, CDR1 is SGHRS and CDR2 is YFSETQ. This CDR3 reads CASSFTPGTGDTYEQYF. As DNA, the CDR3 is TGCGCCAGCAGCTTTACCCCAGGGACAGGCGACACCTACGAGCAGTACTTC.

This clone was found once. The chain has TRBV28 and TRBJ2-2, with a tentative D call TRBD2 (6 bases). V lost 1 base and J lost 4, with 16 bases in between. In germline, CDR1 is MDHEN, CDR2 SYDVKM. This CDR3 comprises 17 residues. The CDR3 DNA follows: TGTGCCAGCAGTTTATTAGCCCCCGGGAGCGGCACCGGGGAGCTGTTTTTT. Protein sequence: CASSLLAPGSGTGELFF.

Concerning this clone: This CDR3 is also generated by other DNA sequences in the sample. This chain uses TRBV5-1 with TRBJ2-7, with a weak D call TRBD1 (7 bases). Germline values: CDR1 SGHRS, CDR2 YFSETQ. The V end lost 4 bases, the J end lost 2 bases, and 16 bases lay between the germline ends. The CDR3 has 15 residues. The CDR3 loop reads CASSRGGTETYEQYF. Written as DNA, the CDR3 is TGCGCCAGCAGCCGCGGCGGGACAGAGACCTACGAGCAGTACTTC.